This T cell receptor (beta chain) originates from a study of control samples from healthy donors and cancer patients (dated by TCRdb to about 2020). Library prep was done by the immunoSEQ multiplex PCR assay. TCRdb stores this immuneACCESS table with in-frame sequences only. Part of the clones is absent; in the studies checked, under half of the shortfall reflects unresolved V genes, and no reason is known for the rest. This sample lists roughly 400,000 clones; 80% to 95% were detected once. 5.5% to 7.5% of the sample lies in the top ten. As concerns this clone: It has no known antigen specificity. There are no base qualities to consult, and no much larger clone falls within one base.

Spanning cysteine to phenylalanine, the CDR3 consists of 16 amino acids. The only DNA kept is the CDR3, 48 bases in frame from the first base. CDR1 MGHRA and CDR2 YSYEKL are derived from the germline V gene. V is pruned by 0 bases and J by 4 bases, leaving 6 bases of the junction without a gene match. The source is a man in his forties with head and neck cancer. The rearrangement joined TRBV4-1 to TRBJ1-1; 9 bases in the middle match TRBD1. Input material: PBMCs. DNA sequence: TGCGCCAGCAGCCAAGATCCCGGGACAGGGCCCACTGAAGCTTTCTTT. Its translation is CASSQDPGTGPTEAFF.